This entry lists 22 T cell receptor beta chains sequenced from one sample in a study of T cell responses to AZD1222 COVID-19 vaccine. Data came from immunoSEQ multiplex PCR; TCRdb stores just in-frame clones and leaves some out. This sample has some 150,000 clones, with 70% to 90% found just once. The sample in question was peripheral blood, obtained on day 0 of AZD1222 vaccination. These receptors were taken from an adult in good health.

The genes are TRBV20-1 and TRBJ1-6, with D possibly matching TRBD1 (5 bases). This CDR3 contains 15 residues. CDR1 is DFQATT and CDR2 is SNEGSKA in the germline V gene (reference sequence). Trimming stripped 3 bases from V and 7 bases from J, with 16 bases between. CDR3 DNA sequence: TGCAGTGCTAGTCCGGGGGTTGCTTGGAATTCACCCCTCCACTTT. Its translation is CSASPGVAWNSPLHF.

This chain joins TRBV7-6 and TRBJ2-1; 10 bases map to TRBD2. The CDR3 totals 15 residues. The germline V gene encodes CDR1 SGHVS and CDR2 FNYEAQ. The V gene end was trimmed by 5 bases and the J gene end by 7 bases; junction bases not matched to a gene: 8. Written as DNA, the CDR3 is TGTGCCAGCAGCCCGCACAGCGGGGGGGTGAATGAGCAGTTCTTC. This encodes CASSPHSGGVNEQFF.

The DNA for the CDR3 is TGTGCCAGCAGCCCTGACCCGGGACAGGGTTTTGAAAAACTGTTTTTT. Translation: CASSPDPGQGFEKLFF. V usage is TRBV25-1 and J usage is TRBJ1-4; 9 positions agree with TRBD1. The germline V gene has CDR1 MGHDK and CDR2 SYGVNS. The CDR3 is 16 residues long. V was clipped by 6 bases and J by 7 bases; unmatched bases: 12.

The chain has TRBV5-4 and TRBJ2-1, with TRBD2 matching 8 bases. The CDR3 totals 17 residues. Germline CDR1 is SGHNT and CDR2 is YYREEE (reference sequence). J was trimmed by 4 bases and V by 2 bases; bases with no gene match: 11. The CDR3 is CASSFGARRGEYNEQFF. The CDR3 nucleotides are TGTGCCAGCAGCTTCGGGGCGAGGCGGGGGGAATACAATGAGCAGTTCTTC.

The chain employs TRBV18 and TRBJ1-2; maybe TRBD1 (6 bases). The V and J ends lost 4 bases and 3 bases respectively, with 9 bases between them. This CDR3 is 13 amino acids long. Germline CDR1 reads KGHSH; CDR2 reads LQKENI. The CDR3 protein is CASSQRQDYGYTF. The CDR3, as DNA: TGTGCCAGCTCACAACGACAGGACTATGGCTACACCTTC. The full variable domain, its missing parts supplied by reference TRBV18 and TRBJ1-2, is NAGVMQNPRHLVRRRGQEARLRCSPMKGHSHVYWYRQLPEEGLKFMVYLQKENIIDESGMPKERFSAEFPKEGPSILRIQQVVRGDSAAYFCASSQRQDYGYTFGSGTRLTVV.

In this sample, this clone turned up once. The CDR3 here is CASSLVRGADTQYF. The CDR3 bases are TGTGCCAGCAGCTTAGTGAGGGGCGCAGATACGCAGTATTTT. V gene TRBV7-9 combines with J gene TRBJ2-3; the D gene could be TRBD1 or TRBD2 (5 bases each). This CDR3 is 14 amino acids long. Germline-derived CDR1 and CDR2 are SEHNR and FQNEAQ (reference sequence). V was shortened by 1 base and J by 4 bases, with 9 bases between the two germline ends.

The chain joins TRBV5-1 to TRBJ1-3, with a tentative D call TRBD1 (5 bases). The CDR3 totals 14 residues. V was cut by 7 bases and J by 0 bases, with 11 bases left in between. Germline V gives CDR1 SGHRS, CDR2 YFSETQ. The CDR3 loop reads CASGDRDSGNTIYF. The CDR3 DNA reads TGCGCCAGCGGCGACAGAGACTCTGGAAACACCATATATTTT.

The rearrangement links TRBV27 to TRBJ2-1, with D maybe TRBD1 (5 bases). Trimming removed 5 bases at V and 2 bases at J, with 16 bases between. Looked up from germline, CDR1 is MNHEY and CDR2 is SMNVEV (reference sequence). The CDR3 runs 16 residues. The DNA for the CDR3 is TGTGCCAGCAGTGGCCCCAGGGCGGCCCCCTACAATGAGCAGTTCTTC. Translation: CASSGPRAAPYNEQFF.

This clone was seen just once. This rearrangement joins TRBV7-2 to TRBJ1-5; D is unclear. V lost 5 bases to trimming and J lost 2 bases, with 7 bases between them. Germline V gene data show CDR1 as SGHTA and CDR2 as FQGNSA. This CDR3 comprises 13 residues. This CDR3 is CASSRQGNQPQHF. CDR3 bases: TGTGCCAGCAGCCGGCAGGGCAATCAGCCCCAGCATTTT.

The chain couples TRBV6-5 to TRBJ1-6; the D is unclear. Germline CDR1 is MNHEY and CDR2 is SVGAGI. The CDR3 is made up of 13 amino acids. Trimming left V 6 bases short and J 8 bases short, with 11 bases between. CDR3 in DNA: TGTGCCAGCAGGGGGATGTTTCATTCACCCCTCCACTTT. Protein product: CASRGMFHSPLHF.

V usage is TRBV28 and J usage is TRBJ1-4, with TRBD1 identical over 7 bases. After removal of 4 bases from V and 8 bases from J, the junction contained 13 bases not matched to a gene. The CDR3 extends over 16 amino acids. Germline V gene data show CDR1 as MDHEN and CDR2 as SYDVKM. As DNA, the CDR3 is TGTGCCAGCAGTTCGAGGGGGCGAGTCCGAGGGGAAAAACTGTTTTTT. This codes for CASSSRGRVRGEKLFF.

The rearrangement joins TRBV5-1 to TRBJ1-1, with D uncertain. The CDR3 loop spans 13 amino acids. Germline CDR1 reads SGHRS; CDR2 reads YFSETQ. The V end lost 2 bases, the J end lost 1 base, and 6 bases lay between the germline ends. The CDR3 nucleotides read TGCGCCAGCAGCTTTTTGGAGAACACTGAAGCTTTCTTT. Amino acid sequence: CASSFLENTEAFF.

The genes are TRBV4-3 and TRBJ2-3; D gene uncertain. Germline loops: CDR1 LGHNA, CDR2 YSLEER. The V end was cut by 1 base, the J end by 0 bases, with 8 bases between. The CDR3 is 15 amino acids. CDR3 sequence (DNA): TGCGCCAGCAGCCAAGTGGCAGATAGCACAGATACGCAGTATTTT. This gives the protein CASSQVADSTDTQYF.

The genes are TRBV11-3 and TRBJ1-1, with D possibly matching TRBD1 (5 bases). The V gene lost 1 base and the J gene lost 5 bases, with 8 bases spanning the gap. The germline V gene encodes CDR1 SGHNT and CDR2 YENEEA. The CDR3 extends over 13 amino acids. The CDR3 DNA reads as TGTGCCAGCAGCTTAGGCCCAGGGACTGAAGCTTTCTTT. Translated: CASSLGPGTEAFF.

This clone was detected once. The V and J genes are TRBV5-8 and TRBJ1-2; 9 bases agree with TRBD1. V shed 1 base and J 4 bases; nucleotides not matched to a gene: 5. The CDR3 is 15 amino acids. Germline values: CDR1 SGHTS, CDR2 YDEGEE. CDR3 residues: CASSLPGQGPYGYTF. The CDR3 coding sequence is TGTGCCAGCAGCTTGCCGGGACAGGGCCCCTATGGCTACACCTTC.

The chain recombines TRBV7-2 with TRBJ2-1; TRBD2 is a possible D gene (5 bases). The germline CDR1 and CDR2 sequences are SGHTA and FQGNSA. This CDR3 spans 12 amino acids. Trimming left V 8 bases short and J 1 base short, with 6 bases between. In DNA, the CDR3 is TGTGCCAGCGGCGGGTCCTACAATGAGCAGTTCTTC. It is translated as CASGGSYNEQFF.

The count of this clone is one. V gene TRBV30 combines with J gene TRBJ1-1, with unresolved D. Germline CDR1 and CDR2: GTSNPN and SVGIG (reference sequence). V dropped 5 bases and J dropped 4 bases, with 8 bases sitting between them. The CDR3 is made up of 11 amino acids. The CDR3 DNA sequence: TGTGCCTGGGCTCGGTCCACTGAAGCTTTCTTT. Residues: CAWARSTEAFF.

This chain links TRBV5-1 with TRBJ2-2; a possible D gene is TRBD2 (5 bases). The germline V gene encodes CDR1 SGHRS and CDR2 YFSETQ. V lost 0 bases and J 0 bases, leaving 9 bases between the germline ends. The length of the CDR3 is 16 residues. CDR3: CASSLGLASNTGELFF. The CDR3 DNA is TGCGCCAGCAGCTTGGGTCTAGCCTCGAACACCGGGGAGCTGTTTTTT.

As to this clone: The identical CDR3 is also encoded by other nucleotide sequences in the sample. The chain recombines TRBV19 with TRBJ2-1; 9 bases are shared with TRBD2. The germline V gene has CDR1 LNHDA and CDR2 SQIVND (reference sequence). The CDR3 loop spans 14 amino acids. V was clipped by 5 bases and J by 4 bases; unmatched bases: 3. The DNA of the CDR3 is TGTGCCAGTAGTTCGACTAGCGGATACAATGAGCAGTTCTTC. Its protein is CASSSTSGYNEQFF.

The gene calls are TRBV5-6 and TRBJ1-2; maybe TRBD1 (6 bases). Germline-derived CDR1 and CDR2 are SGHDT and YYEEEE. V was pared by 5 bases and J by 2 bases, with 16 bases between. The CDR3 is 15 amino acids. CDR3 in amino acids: CASSMVDSHNYGYTF. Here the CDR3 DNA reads TGTGCCAGCAGTATGGTGGACAGTCACAACTATGGCTACACCTTC.

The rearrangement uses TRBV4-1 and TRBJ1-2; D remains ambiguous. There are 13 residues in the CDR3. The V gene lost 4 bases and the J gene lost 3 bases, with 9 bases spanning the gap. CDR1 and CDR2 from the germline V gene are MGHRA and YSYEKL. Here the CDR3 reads CASSPQGDYGYTF. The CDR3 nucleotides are TGCGCCAGCAGCCCCCAAGGCGACTATGGCTACACCTTC.

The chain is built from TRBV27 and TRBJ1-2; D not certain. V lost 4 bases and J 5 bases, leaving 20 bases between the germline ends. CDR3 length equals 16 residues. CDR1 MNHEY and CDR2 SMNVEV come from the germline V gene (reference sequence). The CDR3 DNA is TGTGCCAGCAGTTCCCTGGTTATGGCAAGTGGTTATGGCTACACCTTC. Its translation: CASSSLVMASGYGYTF.